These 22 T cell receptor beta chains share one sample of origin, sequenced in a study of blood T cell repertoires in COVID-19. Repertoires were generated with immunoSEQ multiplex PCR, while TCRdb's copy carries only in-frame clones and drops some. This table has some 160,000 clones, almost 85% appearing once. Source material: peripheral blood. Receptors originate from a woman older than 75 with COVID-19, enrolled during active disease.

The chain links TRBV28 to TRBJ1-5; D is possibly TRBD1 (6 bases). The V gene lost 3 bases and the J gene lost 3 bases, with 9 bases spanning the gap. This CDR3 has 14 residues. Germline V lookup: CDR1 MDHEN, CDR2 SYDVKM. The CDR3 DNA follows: TGTGCCAGCAGTTTTGACAGGTTCAATCAGCCCCAGCATTTT. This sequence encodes CASSFDRFNQPQHF.

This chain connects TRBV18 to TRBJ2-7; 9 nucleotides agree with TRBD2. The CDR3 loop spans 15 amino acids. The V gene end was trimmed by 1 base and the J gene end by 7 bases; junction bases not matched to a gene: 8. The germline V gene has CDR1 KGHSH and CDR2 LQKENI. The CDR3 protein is CASSPLAGATREQYF. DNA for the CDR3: TGTGCCAGCTCACCACTAGCGGGGGCGACGCGGGAGCAGTACTTC. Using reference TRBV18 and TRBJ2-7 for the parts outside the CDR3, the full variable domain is NAGVMQNPRHLVRRRGQEARLRCSPMKGHSHVYWYRQLPEEGLKFMVYLQKENIIDESGMPKERFSAEFPKEGPSILRIQQVVRGDSAAYFCASSPLAGATREQYFGPGTRLTVT.

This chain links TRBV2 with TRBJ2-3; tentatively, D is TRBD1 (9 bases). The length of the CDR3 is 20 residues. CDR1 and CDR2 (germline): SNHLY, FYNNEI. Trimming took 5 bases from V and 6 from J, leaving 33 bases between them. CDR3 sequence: CASSPRDRVFLSGREDTQYF. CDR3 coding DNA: TGTGCCAGCAGTCCTAGGGACAGGGTTTTTTTGAGCGGGAGAGAGGATACGCAGTATTTT.

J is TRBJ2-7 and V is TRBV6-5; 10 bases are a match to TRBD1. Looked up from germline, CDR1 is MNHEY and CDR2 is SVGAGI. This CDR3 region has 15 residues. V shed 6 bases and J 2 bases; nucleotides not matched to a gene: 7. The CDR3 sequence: CASSRTGTGAYEQYF. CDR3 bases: TGTGCCAGCAGCCGAACCGGGACAGGGGCCTACGAGCAGTACTTC.

The DNA for the CDR3 is TGTGCCAGCAGTGAGGTTAGCGGTTTACTTTCTGGAAACACCATATATTTT. This gives the protein CASSEVSGLLSGNTIYF. The chain couples TRBV2 to TRBJ1-3; D uncertain. This CDR3 has 17 residues. The V end lost 3 bases, the J end lost 1 base, and 16 bases lay between the germline ends. CDR1 SNHLY and CDR2 FYNNEI come from the germline V gene.

CDR3 amino acids: CASSWGQNTEAFF. The CDR3 bases are TGTGCCAGCAGTTGGGGACAGAACACTGAAGCTTTCTTT. The rearrangement joins TRBV12-3 or TRBV12-4 to TRBJ1-1, with D possibly TRBD1 on 6 matching bases. Trimming took 4 bases from V and 1 from J, leaving 7 bases between them. The CDR3 totals 13 residues.

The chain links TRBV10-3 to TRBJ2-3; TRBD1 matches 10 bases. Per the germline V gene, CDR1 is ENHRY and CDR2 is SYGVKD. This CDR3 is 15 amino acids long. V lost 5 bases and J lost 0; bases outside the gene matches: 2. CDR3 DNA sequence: TGTGCCATCAGTCGGGACAGGGGAAGCACAGATACGCAGTATTTT. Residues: CAISRDRGSTDTQYF.

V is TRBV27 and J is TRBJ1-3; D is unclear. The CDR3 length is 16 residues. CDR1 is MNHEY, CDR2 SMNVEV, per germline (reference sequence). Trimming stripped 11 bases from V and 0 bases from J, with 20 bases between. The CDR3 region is CAYLRRNTTSGNTIYF. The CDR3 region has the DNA TGTGCCTACTTGAGGAGGAACACTACCTCTGGAAACACCATATATTTT.

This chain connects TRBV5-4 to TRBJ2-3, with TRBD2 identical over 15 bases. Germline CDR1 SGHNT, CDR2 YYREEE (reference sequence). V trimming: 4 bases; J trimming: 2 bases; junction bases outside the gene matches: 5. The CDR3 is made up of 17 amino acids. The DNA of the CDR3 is TGTGCCAGCAGCCCCCGGACTAGCGGGAGGGCCACAGATACGCAGTATTTT. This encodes CASSPRTSGRATDTQYF.

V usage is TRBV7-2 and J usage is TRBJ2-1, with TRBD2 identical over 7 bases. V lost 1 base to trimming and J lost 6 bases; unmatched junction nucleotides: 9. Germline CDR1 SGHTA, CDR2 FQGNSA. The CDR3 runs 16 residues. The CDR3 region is CASSLGPAGLFNEQFF. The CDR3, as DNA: TGTGCCAGCAGCTTAGGCCCAGCGGGGTTGTTCAATGAGCAGTTCTTC. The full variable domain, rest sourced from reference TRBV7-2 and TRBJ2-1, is GAGVSQSPSNKVTEKGKDVELRCDPISGHTALYWYRQSLGQGLEFLIYFQGNSAPDKSGLPSDRFSAERTGGSVSTLTIQRTQQEDSAVYLCASSLGPAGLFNEQFFGPGTRLTVL.

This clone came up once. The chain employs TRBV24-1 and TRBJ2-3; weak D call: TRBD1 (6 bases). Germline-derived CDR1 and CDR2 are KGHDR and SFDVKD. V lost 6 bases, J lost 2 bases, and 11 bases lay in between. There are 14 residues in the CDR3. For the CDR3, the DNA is TGTGCCACCAGTCCCAGGGGAGACACAGATACGCAGTATTTT. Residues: CATSPRGDTDTQYF.

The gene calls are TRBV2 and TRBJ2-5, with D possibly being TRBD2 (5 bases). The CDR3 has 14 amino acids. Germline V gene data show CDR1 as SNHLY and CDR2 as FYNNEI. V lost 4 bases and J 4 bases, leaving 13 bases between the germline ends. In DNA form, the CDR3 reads TGTGCCAGCAGTGGACTCATGAGGGCAGAGACCCAGTACTTC. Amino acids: CASSGLMRAETQYF. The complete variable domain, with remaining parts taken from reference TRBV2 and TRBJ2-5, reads EPEVTQTPSHQVTQMGQEVILRCVPISNHLYFYWYRQILGQKVEFLVSFYNNEISEKSEIFDDQFSVERPDGSNFTLKIRSTKLEDSAMYFCASSGLMRAETQYFGPGTRLLVL.

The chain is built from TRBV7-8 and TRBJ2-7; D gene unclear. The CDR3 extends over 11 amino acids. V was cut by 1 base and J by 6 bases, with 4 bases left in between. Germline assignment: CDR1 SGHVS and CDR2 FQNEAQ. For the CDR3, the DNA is TGTGCCAGCAGCTTAGGCGTCGAGCAGTACTTC. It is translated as CASSLGVEQYF.

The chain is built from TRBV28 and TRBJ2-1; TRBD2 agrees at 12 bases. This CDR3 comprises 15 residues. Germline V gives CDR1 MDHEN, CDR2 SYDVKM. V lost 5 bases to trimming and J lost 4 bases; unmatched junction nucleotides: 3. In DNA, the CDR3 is TGTGCCAGCAGTCTAGCGGGGGGGGTTTACAATGAGCAGTTCTTC. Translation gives CASSLAGGVYNEQFF.

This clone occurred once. The CDR3 nucleotides are TGTGCCAGCACCCTAAATTCCGGGACAGCTTTCTATGGCTACACCTTC. Its protein product is CASTLNSGTAFYGYTF. This rearrangement joins TRBV27 to TRBJ1-2; 7 bases match TRBD1. J was trimmed by 4 bases and V by 7 bases; bases with no gene match: 15. Germline V gene data show CDR1 as MNHEY and CDR2 as SMNVEV (reference sequence). This CDR3 comprises 16 residues.

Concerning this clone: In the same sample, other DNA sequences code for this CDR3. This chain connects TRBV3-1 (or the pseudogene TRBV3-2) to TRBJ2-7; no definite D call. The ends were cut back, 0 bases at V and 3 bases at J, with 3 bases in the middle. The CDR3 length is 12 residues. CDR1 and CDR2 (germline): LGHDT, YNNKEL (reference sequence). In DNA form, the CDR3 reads TGTGCCAGCAGCCAAGATCGCTACGAGCAGTACTTC. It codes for CASSQDRYEQYF.

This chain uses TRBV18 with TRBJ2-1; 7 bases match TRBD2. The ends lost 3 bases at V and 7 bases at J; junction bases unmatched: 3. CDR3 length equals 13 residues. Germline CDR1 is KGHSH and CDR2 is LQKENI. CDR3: CASSPEGGNEQFF. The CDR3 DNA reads TGTGCCAGCTCACCGGAGGGAGGGAATGAGCAGTTCTTC. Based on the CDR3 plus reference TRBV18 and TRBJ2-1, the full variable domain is NAGVMQNPRHLVRRRGQEARLRCSPMKGHSHVYWYRQLPEEGLKFMVYLQKENIIDESGMPKERFSAEFPKEGPSILRIQQVVRGDSAAYFCASSPEGGNEQFFGPGTRLTVL.

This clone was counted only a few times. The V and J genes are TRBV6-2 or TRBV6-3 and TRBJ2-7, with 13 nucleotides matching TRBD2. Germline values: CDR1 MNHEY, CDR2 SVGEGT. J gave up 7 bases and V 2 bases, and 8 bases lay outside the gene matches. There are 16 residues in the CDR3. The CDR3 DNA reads TGTGCCAGCAGTTACAGGAGGACTAGCGGGAGTGGGGAGCAGTACTTC. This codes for CASSYRRTSGSGEQYF.

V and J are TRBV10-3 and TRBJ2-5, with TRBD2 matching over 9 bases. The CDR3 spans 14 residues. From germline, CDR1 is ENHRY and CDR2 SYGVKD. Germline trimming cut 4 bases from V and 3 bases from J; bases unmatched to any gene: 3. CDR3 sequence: CAISGIAGEETQYF. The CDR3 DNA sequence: TGTGCCATCAGTGGAATAGCGGGAGAAGAGACCCAGTACTTC.

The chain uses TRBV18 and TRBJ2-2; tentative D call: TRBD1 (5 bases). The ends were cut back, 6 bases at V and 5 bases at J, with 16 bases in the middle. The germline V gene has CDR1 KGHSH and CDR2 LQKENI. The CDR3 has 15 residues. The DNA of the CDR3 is TGTGCCAGCTCCCCTTACGAGCCAGGGACCGGGGAGCTGTTTTTT. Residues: CASSPYEPGTGELFF.

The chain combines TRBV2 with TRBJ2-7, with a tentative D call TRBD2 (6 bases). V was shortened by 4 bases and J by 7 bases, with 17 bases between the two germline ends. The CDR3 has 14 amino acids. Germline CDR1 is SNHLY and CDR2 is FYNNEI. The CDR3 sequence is CASSVSGLPLEQYF. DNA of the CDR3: TGTGCCAGCAGTGTATCCGGACTACCTTTGGAGCAGTACTTC.

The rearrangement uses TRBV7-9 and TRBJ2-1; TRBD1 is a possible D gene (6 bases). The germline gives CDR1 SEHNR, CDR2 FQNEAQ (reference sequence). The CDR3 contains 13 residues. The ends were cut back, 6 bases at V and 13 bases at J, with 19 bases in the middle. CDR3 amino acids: CASRLAGVQDQFF. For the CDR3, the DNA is TGTGCCAGCAGACTGGCAGGGGTCCAGGATCAGTTCTTC.